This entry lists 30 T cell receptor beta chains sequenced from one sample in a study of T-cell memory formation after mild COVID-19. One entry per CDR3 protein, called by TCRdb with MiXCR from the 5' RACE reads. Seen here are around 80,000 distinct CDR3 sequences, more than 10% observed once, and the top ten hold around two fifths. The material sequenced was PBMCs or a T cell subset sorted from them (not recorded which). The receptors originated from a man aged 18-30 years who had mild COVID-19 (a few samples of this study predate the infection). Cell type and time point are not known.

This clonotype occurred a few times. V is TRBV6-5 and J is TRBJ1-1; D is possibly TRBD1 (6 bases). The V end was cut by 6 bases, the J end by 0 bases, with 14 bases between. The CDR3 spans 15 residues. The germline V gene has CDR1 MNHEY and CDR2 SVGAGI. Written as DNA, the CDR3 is TGTGCCAGCAGGATACTCTACAGGGTGAACACTGAAGCTTTCTTT. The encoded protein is CASRILYRVNTEAFF.

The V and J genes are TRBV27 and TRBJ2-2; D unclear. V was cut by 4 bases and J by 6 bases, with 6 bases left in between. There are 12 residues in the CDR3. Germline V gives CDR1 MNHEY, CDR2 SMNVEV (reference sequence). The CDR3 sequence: CASSYGSGELFF. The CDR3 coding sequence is TGTGCCAGCAGTTACGGTTCCGGGGAGCTGTTTTTT.

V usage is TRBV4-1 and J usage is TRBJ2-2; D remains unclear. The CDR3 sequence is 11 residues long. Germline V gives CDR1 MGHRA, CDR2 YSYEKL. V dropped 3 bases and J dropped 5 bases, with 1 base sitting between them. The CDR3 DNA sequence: TGCGCCAGCAGCCAGACCGGGGAGCTGTTTTTT. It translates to CASSQTGELFF.

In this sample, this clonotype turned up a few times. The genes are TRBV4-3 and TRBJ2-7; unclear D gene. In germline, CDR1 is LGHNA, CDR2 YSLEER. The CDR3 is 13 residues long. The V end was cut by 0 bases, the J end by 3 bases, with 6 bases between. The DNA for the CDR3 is TGCGCCAGCAGCCAAGAGGCAAACTACGAGCAGTACTTC. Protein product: CASSQEANYEQYF.

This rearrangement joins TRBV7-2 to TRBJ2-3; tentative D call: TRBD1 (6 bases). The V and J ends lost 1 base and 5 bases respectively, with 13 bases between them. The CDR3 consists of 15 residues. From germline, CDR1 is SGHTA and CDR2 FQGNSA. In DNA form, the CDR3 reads TGTGCCAGCAGCTTAGGGCGACAGGCGGGAGATACGCAGTATTTT. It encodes CASSLGRQAGDTQYF.

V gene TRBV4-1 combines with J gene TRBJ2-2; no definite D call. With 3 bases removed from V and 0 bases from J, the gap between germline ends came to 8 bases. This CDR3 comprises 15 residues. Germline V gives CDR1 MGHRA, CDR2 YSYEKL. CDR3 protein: CASSQQGPNTGELFF. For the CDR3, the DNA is TGCGCCAGCAGCCAGCAAGGCCCGAACACCGGGGAGCTGTTTTTT.

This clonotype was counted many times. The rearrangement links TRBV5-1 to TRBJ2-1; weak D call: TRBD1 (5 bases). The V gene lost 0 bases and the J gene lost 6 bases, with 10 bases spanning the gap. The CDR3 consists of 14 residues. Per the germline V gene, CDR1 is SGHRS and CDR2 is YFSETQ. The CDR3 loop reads CASSLAWGLNEQFF. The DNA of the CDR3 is TGCGCCAGCAGCTTGGCCTGGGGCCTCAATGAGCAGTTCTTC.

The CDR3, as DNA: TGCGCCAGCAGCCAAGATCGCGGCCGGGAGACCCAGTACTTC. Protein sequence: CASSQDRGRETQYF. This chain connects TRBV4-1 to TRBJ2-5; unclear D gene. V was trimmed by 0 bases and J by 5 bases, leaving 10 bases between them. Germline-derived CDR1 and CDR2 are MGHRA and YSYEKL. This CDR3 has 14 residues.

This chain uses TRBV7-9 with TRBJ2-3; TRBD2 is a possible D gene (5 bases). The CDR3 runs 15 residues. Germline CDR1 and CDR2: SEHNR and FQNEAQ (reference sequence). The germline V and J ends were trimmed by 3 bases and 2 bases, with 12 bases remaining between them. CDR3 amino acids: CASSLRRADTDTQYF. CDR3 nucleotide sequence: TGTGCCAGCAGCTTGAGGCGGGCCGACACAGATACGCAGTATTTT.

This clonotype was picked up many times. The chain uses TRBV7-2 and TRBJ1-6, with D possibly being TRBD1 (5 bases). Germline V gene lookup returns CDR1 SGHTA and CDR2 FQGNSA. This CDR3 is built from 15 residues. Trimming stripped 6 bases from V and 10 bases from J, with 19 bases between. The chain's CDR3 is CASSSRGGRASPLHF. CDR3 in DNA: TGTGCCAGCAGTTCAAGGGGAGGGAGAGCATCACCCCTCCACTTT.

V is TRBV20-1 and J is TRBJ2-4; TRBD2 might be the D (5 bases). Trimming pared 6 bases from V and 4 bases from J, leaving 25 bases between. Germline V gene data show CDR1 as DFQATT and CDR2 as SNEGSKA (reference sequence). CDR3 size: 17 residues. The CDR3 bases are TGCAGTGCCCCCGCGGGCCCTTCTTCGTTCCGAAAAAACATTCAGTACTTC. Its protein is CSAPAGPSSFRKNIQYF.

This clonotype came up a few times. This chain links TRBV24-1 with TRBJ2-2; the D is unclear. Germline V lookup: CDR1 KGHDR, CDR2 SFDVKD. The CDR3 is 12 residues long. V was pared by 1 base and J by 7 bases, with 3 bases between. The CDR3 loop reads CATSDFSGELFF. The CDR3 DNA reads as TGTGCCACCAGTGATTTTAGCGGGGAGCTGTTTTTT.

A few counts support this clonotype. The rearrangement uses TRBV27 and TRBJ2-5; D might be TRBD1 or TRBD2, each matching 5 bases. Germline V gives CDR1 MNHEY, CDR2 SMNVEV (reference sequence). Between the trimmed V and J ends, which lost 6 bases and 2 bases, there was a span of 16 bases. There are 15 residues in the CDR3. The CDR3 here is CASSTYRDGQETQYF. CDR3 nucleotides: TGTGCCAGCAGCACGTACCGGGACGGACAAGAGACCCAGTACTTC.

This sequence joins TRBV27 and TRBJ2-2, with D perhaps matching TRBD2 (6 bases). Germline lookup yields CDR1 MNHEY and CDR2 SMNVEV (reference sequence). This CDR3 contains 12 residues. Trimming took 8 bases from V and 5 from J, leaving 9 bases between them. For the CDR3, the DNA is TGTGCCAGCCGGGGGAAGACCGGGGAGCTGTTTTTT. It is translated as CASRGKTGELFF.

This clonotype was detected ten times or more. This CDR3 is CASSRTPGQGVGDTQYF. The CDR3 coding sequence is TGTGCCAGCAGCAGGACCCCGGGCCAGGGGGTCGGAGATACGCAGTATTTT. V gene TRBV7-9 combines with J gene TRBJ2-3; 7 bases align to TRBD1. The CDR3 is 17 residues long. Germline V lookup: CDR1 SEHNR, CDR2 FQNEAQ (reference sequence). V shed 5 bases and J 5 bases; nucleotides not matched to a gene: 16.

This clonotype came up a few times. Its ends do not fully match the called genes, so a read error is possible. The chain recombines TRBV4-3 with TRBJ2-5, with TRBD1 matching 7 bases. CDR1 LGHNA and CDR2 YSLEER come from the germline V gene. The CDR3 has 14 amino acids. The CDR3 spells CASSHLGPGTAPHF. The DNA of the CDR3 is TGCGCCAGCAGCCACCTGGGACCCGGGACAGCCCCCCACTTC.

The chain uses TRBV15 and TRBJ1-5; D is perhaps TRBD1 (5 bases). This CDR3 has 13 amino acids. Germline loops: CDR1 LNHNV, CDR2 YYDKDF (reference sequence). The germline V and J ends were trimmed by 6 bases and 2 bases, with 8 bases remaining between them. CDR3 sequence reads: CATRGGGNQPQHF. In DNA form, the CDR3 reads TGTGCCACCAGAGGAGGGGGCAATCAGCCCCAGCATTTT.

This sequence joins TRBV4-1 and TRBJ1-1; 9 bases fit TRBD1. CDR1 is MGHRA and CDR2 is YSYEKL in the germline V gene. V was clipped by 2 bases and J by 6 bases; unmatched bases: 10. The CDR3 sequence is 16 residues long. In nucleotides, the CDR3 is TGCGCCAGCAGCCAACGTTGGGGACAGGGAGCGGCTGAAGCTTTCTTT. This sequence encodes CASSQRWGQGAAEAFF.

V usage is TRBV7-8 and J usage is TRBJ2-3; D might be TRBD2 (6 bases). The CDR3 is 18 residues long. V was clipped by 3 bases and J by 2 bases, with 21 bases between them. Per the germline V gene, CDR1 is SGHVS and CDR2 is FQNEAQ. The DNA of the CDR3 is TGTGCCAGCAGCTTTTCGGGTTTGTGGGGGGATAACACAGATACGCAGTATTTT. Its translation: CASSFSGLWGDNTDTQYF.

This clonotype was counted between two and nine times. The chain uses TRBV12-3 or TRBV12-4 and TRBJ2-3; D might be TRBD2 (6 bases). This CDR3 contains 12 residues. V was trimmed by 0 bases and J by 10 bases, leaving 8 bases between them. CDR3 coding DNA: TGTGCCAGCAGTTTAGCCGGGGGACCGCAGTATTTT. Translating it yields CASSLAGGPQYF.

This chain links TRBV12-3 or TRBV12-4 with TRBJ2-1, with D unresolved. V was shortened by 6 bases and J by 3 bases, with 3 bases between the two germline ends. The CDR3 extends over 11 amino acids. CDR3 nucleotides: TGTGCCAGCAGCTTCTACAATGAGCAGTTCTTC. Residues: CASSFYNEQFF.

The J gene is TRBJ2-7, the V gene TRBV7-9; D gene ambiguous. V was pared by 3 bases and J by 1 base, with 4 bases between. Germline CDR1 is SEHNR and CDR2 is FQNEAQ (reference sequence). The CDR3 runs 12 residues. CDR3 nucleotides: TGTGCCAGCAGCTTTAAGTCCTACGAGCAGTACTTC. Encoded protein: CASSFKSYEQYF.

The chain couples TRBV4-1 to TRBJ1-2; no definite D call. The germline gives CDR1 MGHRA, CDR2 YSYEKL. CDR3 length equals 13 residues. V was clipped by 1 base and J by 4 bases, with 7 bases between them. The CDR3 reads CASSQGSIYGYTF. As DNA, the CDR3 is TGCGCCAGCAGCCAAGGGTCCATCTATGGCTACACCTTC.

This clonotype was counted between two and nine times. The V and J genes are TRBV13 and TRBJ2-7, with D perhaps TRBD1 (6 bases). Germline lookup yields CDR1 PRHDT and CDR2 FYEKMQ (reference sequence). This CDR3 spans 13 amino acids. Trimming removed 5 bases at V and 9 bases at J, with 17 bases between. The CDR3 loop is CASSLNQGYGQYV. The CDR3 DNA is TGTGCCAGCAGCCTCAACCAGGGGTATGGGCAGTACGTC.

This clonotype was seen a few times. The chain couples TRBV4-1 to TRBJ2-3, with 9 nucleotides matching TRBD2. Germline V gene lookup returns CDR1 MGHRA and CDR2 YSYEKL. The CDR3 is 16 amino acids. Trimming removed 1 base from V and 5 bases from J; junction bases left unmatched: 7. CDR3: CASSQGLAEAGDTQYF. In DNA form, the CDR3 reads TGCGCCAGCAGCCAAGGACTAGCGGAGGCCGGAGATACGCAGTATTTT.

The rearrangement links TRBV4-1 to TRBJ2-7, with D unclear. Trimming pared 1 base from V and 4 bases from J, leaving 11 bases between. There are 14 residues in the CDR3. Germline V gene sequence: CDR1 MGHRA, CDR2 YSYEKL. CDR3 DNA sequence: TGCGCCAGCAGCCAAGTCGGTCAGACGTACGAGCAGTACTTC. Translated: CASSQVGQTYEQYF.

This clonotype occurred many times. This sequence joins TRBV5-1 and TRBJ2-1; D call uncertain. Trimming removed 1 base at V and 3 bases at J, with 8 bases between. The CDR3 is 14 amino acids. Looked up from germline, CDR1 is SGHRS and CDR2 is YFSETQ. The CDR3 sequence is CASSLHGNYNEQFF. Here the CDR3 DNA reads TGCGCCAGCAGCTTGCATGGGAACTACAATGAGCAGTTCTTC.

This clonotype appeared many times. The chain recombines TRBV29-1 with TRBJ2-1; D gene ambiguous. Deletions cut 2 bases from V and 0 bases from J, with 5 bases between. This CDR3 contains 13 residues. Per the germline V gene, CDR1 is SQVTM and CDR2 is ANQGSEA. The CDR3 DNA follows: TGCAGCGTTGAACAGAGCTCCTACAATGAGCAGTTCTTC. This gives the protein CSVEQSSYNEQFF.

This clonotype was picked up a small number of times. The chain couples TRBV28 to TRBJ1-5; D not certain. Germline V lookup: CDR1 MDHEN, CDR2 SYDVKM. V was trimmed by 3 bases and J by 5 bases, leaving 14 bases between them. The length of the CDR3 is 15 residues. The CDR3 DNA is TGTGCCAGCAGTTTCGCCCCGACGGACCATCAGCCCCAGCATTTT. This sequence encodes CASSFAPTDHQPQHF.

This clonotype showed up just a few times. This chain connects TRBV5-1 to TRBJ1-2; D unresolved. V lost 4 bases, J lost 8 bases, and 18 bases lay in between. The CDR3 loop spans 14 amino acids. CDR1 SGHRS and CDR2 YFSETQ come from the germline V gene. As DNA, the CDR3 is TGCGCCAGCAGCCCAGACAACTCCGGAAGCGGCTACACCTTC. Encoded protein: CASSPDNSGSGYTF.